These T cell receptor beta chains were read from a single sample in a study of blood T cell repertoires in COVID-19. Libraries were prepared by immunoSEQ multiplex PCR; TCRdb keeps only in-frame clonotypes and omits some of them. Of about 270,000 clones in the sample, more than 75% were seen once. Specimen: peripheral blood. The receptors here all came from a man aged 35 to 55 with active or convalescent COVID-19. The CDR3 runs from the conserved cysteine through the conserved F or W. A D gene is named only where the DNA matches it firmly. Only part of the rows carry a size: once, few, many, or a class if the clone is expanded.

D,size,V,J,DNA,CDR3
.,.,TRBV29-1,TRBJ2-1,TGCAGCGTTGAAATCCGCAGAAACAATGAGCAGTTCTTC,CSVEIRRNNEQFF
.,few,TRBV28,TRBJ1-4,TGTGCCAGCAGTGGACAGATCCGACCTAGACATGAAAAACTGTTTTTT,CASSGQIRPRHEKLFF
.,few,TRBV5-4,TRBJ2-6,TGTGCCAGCAGCTTGGTAGCATCAGGGATTGGTTCTGGGGCCAACGTCCTGACTTTC,CASSLVASGIGSGANVLTF
.,.,TRBV14,TRBJ1-1,TGTGCCAGCAGCCAAGGCCTGGCCTCGGGGGCTTTCTTT,CASSQGLASGAFF
.,.,TRBV6-5,TRBJ1-5,TGTGCCAGCAATCGAGGCCCAATTGATCAGCCCCAGCATTTT,CASNRGPIDQPQHF
.,.,TRBV12-5,TRBJ2-1,TGTGCTAGTGGTTTGGACACCGGGACTCAGCAGTTCTTC,CASGLDTGTQQFF
.,once,TRBV4-1,TRBJ2-7,TGCGCCAGCAGCCAAGAAAAGTACGGCTCCTACGAGCAGTACTTC,CASSQEKYGSYEQYF
.,.,TRBV28,TRBJ1-5,TGTGCCAGCACTGGGAGGGATCAGCCCCAGCATTTT,CASTGRDQPQHF
.,.,TRBV6-5,TRBJ1-5,TGTGCCAGCAGTCCTCAGGTTAGCAATCAGCCCCAGCATTTT,CASSPQVSNQPQHF
.,.,TRBV7-2,TRBJ2-3,TGTGCCAGCAGCTTTCAGGGGGGAGATACGCAGTATTTT,CASSFQGGDTQYF
TRBD1,few,TRBV9,TRBJ1-2,TGTGCCAGCAGCGGTCCCCAACAAACGGGGACAGGGACTGGCTACACCTTC,CASSGPQQTGTGTGYTF
TRBD2,.,TRBV7-2,TRBJ2-2,TGTGCCAGCAGCTTATCCGCGGGAGGGCCGGTCGGGGAGCTGTTTTTT,CASSLSAGGPVGELFF
TRBD2,once,TRBV28,TRBJ2-1,TGTGCCAGCAGGCCTGTTGGCGGGGGAAACAATGAGCAGTTCTTC,CASRPVGGGNNEQFF
.,.,TRBV4-1,TRBJ2-3,TGCGCCAGCAGCCAAGAAGCCACGGCAGATACGCAGTATTTT,CASSQEATADTQYF
.,.,TRBV2,TRBJ1-1,TGTGCCAGCAGTCAACAGATGAACACTGAAGCTTTCTTT,CASSQQMNTEAFF
.,.,TRBV5-1,TRBJ1-2,TGCGCCAGCAGCTTGTCAGGGGTCCATGGCTACACCTTC,CASSLSGVHGYTF
.,.,TRBV11-2,TRBJ2-3,TGTGCCAGCAGCTTAGATTTCGAACATGCAGATACGCAGTATTTT,CASSLDFEHADTQYF